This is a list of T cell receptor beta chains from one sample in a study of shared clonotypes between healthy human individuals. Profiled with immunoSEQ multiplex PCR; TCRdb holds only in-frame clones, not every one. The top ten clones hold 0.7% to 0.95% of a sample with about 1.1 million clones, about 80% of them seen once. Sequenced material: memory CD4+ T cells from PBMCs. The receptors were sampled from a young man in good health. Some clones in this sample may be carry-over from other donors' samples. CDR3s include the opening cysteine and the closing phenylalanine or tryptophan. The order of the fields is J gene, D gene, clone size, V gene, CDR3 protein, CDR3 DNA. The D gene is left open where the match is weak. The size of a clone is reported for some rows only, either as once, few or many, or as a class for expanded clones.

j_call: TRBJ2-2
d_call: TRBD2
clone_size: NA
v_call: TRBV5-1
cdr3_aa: CASNAGALTGELFF
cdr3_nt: TGCGCCAGCAATGCGGGAGCTCTCACCGGGGAGCTGTTTTTT

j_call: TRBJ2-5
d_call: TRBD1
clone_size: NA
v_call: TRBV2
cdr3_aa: CASAGGRETQYF
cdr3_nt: TGTGCCAGCGCAGGGGGACGAGAGACCCAGTACTTC

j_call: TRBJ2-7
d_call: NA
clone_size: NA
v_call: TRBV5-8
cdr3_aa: CASTKIRALYEQYF
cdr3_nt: TGTGCCAGCACCAAAATCAGAGCCCTCTACGAGCAGTACTTC

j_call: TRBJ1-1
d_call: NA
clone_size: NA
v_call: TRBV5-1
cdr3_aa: CASSGGGTLTEAFF
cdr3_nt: TGCGCCAGCAGCGGAGGGGGAACCCTGACTGAAGCTTTCTTT

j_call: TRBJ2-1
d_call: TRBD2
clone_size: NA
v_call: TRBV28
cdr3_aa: CASSSTSGRTIHNEQFF
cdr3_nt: TGTGCCAGCAGTTCGACTAGCGGGAGGACTATACACAATGAGCAGTTCTTC

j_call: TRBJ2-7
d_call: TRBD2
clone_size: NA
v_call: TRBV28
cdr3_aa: CASNPPSGAYEQYF
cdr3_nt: TGTGCCAGCAACCCTCCTAGCGGGGCGTACGAGCAGTACTTC

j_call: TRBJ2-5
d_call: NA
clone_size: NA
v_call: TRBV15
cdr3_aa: CATSRDNLQETQYF
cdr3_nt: TGTGCCACCAGCAGAGATAACTTGCAAGAGACCCAGTACTTC

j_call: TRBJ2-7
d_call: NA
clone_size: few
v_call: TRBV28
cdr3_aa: CASRASGKAYEQYF
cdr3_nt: TGTGCCAGCAGGGCAAGCGGAAAGGCCTACGAGCAGTACTTC

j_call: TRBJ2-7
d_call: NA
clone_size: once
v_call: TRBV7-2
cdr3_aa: CASSSDPGHHEQYF
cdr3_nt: TGTGCCAGCAGCTCGGACCCCGGACACCACGAGCAGTACTTC

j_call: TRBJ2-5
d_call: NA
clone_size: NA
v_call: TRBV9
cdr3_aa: CASSANQETQYF
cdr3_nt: TGTGCCAGCAGCGCAAATCAAGAGACCCAGTACTTC

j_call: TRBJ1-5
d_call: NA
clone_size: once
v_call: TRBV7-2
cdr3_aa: CASSIGTGRDQPQHF
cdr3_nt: TGTGCCAGCAGCATAGGGACTGGGAGGGATCAGCCCCAGCATTTT

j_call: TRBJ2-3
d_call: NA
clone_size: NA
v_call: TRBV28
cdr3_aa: CASRIGTSTDTQYF
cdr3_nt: TGTGCCAGCCGTATCGGGACTAGCACAGATACGCAGTATTTT

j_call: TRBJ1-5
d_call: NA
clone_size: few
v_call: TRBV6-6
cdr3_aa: CASSYGSNQPQHF
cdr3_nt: TGTGCCAGCAGTTACGGTAGCAATCAGCCCCAGCATTTT

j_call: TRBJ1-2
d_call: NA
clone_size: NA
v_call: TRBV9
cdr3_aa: CASSVDGQGLYGYTF
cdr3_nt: TGTGCCAGCAGCGTAGACGGGCAGGGACTTTATGGCTACACCTTC

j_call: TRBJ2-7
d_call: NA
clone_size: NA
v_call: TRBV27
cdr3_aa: CASSLVSGKSYEQYF
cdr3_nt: TGTGCCAGCAGTTTGGTGTCAGGAAAATCCTACGAGCAGTACTTC

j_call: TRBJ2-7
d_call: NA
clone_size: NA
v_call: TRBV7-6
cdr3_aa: CASSLLTGHSYEQYF
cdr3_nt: TGTGCCAGCAGCCTTTTAACGGGACACTCCTACGAGCAGTACTTC

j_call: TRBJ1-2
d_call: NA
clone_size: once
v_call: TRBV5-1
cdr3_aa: CASSLDGLYGYTF
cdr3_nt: TGCGCCAGCAGCTTGGACGGACTGTATGGCTACACCTTC

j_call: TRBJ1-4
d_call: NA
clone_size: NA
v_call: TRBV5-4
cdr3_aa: CASSFSWDNEKLFF
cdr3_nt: TGTGCCAGCAGCTTTTCGTGGGATAATGAAAAACTGTTTTTT

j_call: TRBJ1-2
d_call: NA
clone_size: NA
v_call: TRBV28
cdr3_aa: CASSSHNSLPSYGYTF
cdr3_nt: TGTGCCAGCAGTTCCCATAACTCCTTGCCCTCCTATGGCTACACCTTC

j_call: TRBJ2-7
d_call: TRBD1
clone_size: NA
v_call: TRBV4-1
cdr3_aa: CASSQDSGTGRHEQYF
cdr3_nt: TGCGCCAGCAGCCAAGATTCAGGGACAGGGAGGCACGAGCAGTACTTC

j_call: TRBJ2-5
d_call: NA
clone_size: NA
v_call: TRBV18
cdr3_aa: CASSQGRGSSVETQYF
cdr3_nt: TGTGCCAGCTCACAGGGAAGGGGCAGTTCGGTCGAGACCCAGTACTTC

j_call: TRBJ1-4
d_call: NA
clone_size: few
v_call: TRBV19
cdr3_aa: CASRDRSLYSNEKLFF
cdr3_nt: TGTGCCAGTCGGGACCGGAGCTTGTATAGTAATGAAAAACTGTTTTTT

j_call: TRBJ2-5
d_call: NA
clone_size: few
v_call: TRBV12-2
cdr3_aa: CASRLPQDQETQYF
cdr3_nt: TGTGCAAGTCGCTTACCACAGGATCAAGAGACCCAGTACTTC